The next 13 T cell receptor beta chains were all read from a single sample in a study of Ad26.COV2.S vaccination and SARS-CoV-2 variants (dated by TCRdb to the early 2020s). Libraries were built with the immunoSEQ multiplex PCR assay. This immuneACCESS table, as held by TCRdb, lists in-frame sequences with V and J called but not all clones. Of the missing ones, under half trace to an unresolved V gene in checked studies; the others have no known cause. This sample has 400,000 to 450,000 clones in its table, and 80% to 95% of those were observed once. Approximately 1.7% of the sample rests with the top ten. The treatment or condition label for this specimen denotes: some 19 received Ad26.COV2.S at low or high dose, single or two shots; about 5 received placebo; per-sample allocation not given. Repertoires of vaccine and placebo recipients were sequenced from samples collected on day 63 after the first injection.

The material sequenced was peripheral blood, taken in a trial of Ad26.COV2.S vaccine versus placebo. The receptors were gathered from a person aged 18-60 years who received the Ad26.COV2.S COVID-19 vaccine or a placebo.

This chain joins TRBV7-9 and TRBJ1-1; maybe TRBD1 (5 bases). The CDR3 has 15 amino acids. Between the trimmed V and J ends, which lost 5 bases and 5 bases, there was a span of 18 bases. The germline gives CDR1 SEHNR, CDR2 FQNEAQ (reference sequence). The CDR3 here is CASSPRGGVWTEAFF. Written as DNA, the CDR3 is TGTGCCAGCAGCCCCCGGGGGGGGGTATGGACTGAAGCTTTCTTT. The full variable domain, completed using reference TRBV7-9 and TRBJ1-1, is DTGVSQNPRHKITKRGQNVTFRCDPISEHNRLYWYRQTLGQGPEFLTYFQNEAQLEKSRLLSDRFSAERPKGSFSTLEIQRTEQGDSAMYLCASSPRGGVWTEAFFGQGTRLTVV.

V gene TRBV4-3 combines with J gene TRBJ1-6; D remains ambiguous. Germline V gene lookup returns CDR1 LGHNA and CDR2 YSLEER. The CDR3 runs to 17 residues. The V gene lost 0 bases and the J gene lost 1 base, with 10 bases spanning the gap. The CDR3 DNA is TGCGCCAGCAGCCAAGATAGGTTGCCGTCCTATAATTCACCCCTCCACTTT. Amino acid sequence: CASSQDRLPSYNSPLHF.

This chain joins TRBV28 and TRBJ2-7; D is tentatively TRBD1 or TRBD2 (6 bases each). This CDR3 is built from 15 residues. The germline gives CDR1 MDHEN, CDR2 SYDVKM. V lost 4 bases, J lost 4 bases, and 17 bases lay in between. DNA of the CDR3: TGTGCCAGCAGTTCGCGCACGGGGGCTTATTACGAGCAGTACTTC. Translation: CASSSRTGAYYEQYF. The entire variable domain, with the rest obtained from reference TRBV28 and TRBJ2-7, is as follows: DVKVTQSSRYLVKRTGEKVFLECVQDMDHENMFWYRQDPGLGLRLIYFSYDVKMKEKGDIPEGYSVSREKKERFSLILESASTNQTSMYLCASSSRTGAYYEQYFGPGTRLTVT.

The chain joins TRBV2 to TRBJ2-7, with 7 bases aligning to TRBD1. This CDR3 is built from 14 residues. Germline CDR1 is SNHLY and CDR2 is FYNNEI. V trimming: 6 bases; J trimming: 0 bases; junction bases outside the gene matches: 5. CDR3 protein: CASRLGQSSYEQYF. CDR3 in DNA: TGTGCCAGCAGGTTGGGACAGAGCTCCTACGAGCAGTACTTC.

The V and J genes are TRBV29-1 and TRBJ2-2, with TRBD2 as a possible D gene (5 bases). The CDR3 is 14 amino acids. The germline gives CDR1 SQVTM, CDR2 ANQGSEA. V shed 5 bases and J shed 0 bases, with 10 bases lying between them. The CDR3 DNA follows: TGCAGCGTTCTAGCAGGAACGAACACCGGGGAGCTGTTTTTT. It is translated as CSVLAGTNTGELFF.

The rearrangement joins TRBV11-2 to TRBJ2-1, with D possibly matching TRBD1 (5 bases). The CDR3 runs to 12 residues. Trimming removed 3 bases at V and 12 bases at J, with 12 bases between. Per the germline V gene, CDR1 is SGHAT and CDR2 is FQNNGV. CDR3 protein: CASSFNRIMQFF. Written as DNA, the CDR3 is TGTGCCAGCAGCTTTAACAGGATAATGCAGTTCTTC.

This chain uses TRBV3-1 (or the pseudogene TRBV3-2) with TRBJ2-1; 9 bases fit TRBD2. The CDR3 has 18 residues. Trimming removed 1 base from V and 2 bases from J; junction bases left unmatched: 9. Germline values: CDR1 LGHDT, CDR2 YNNKEL (reference sequence). The chain's CDR3 is CASSQGATSGDPYNEQFF. The CDR3 DNA is TGTGCCAGCAGCCAAGGAGCGACTAGCGGAGACCCCTACAATGAGCAGTTCTTC.

V usage is TRBV29-1 and J usage is TRBJ1-2, with D hard to call. Trimming pared 1 base from V and 3 bases from J, leaving 6 bases between. The germline CDR1 and CDR2 sequences are SQVTM and ANQGSEA. The CDR3 has 12 residues. The CDR3 region is CSVEGLDYGYTF. The CDR3 nucleotides are TGCAGCGTTGAAGGGCTGGACTATGGCTACACCTTC.

The V call is TRBV6-6, the J call TRBJ2-1, with D perhaps matching TRBD1 or TRBD2 (6 bases each). V was cut by 6 bases and J by 6 bases, with 15 bases left in between. The CDR3 sequence is 14 residues long. Germline CDR1 and CDR2: MNHNY and SVGAGI (reference sequence). CDR3 residues: CASRPSGGLNEQFF. CDR3 bases: TGTGCCAGCAGGCCCTCCGGGGGCCTCAATGAGCAGTTCTTC.

The chain couples TRBV28 to TRBJ1-1; D call uncertain. V lost 3 bases, J lost 3 bases, and 11 bases lay in between. There are 14 residues in the CDR3. CDR1 is MDHEN, CDR2 SYDVKM, per germline. In DNA form, the CDR3 reads TGTGCCAGCAGTTTTCCTCATGGGTACACTGAAGCTTTCTTT. This sequence encodes CASSFPHGYTEAFF.

DNA for the CDR3: TGTGCCAGCAGTGGGCAGGGCTCATGGGGGGGCTACACCTTC. Translation: CASSGQGSWGGYTF. The J gene is TRBJ1-2, the V gene TRBV2, with D possibly TRBD1 on 5 matching bases. The germline gives CDR1 SNHLY, CDR2 FYNNEI. The V end lost 4 bases, the J end lost 8 bases, and 17 bases lay between the germline ends. CDR3 length: 14 amino acids.

The chain employs TRBV28 and TRBJ1-4; no definite D call. V was clipped by 3 bases and J by 0 bases, with 5 bases between them. CDR3 length equals 14 residues. Per germline, CDR1 MDHEN and CDR2 SYDVKM. The CDR3 nucleotides read TGTGCCAGCAGTTTTGTGGCAACTAATGAAAAACTGTTTTTT. It yields the protein CASSFVATNEKLFF.

The gene calls are TRBV19 and TRBJ1-2; the D is unclear. Trimming stripped 3 bases from V and 0 bases from J, with 14 bases between. Germline V gene lookup returns CDR1 LNHDA and CDR2 SQIVND (reference sequence). The length of the CDR3 is 16 residues. CDR3 bases: TGTGCCAGTAGTATTTGGGCCGGAACAGCTAACTATGGCTACACCTTC. It specifies CASSIWAGTANYGYTF.